These T cell receptor beta chains were read from a single sample in a study of cytomegalovirus exposure and HLA in healthy donors. Here immunoSEQ multiplex PCR was the method, and the copy in TCRdb shows in-frame clones only, minus some. The table lists 90,000 to 100,000 clones, 55% to 80% of them singletons. Material for sequencing was PBMCs. Receptors originate from a female donor in good health and CMV-seronegative. Both conserved end residues are part of each CDR3. Fields, in order: CDR3 length, D gene, V gene, J gene, clone size, CDR3 DNA, CDR3 protein. The D gene is left open where the match is weak. Clone size is stated in some rows and not others, as once, few, many or a class when expanded.

14	TRBD2	TRBV2	TRBJ2-7	NA	TGTGCCAGCAGTTTATTACGCGGGAGTCGCGAGCAGTACTTC	CASSLLRGSREQYF
13	NA	TRBV5-1	TRBJ2-1	NA	TGCGCCAGCAGCTTGGGGGCCGACAATGAGCAGTTCTTC	CASSLGADNEQFF
16	TRBD2	TRBV27	TRBJ2-1	once	TGTGCCAGCAGTTCCCGCCCTAGCGGGGGGGCCGGTGAGCAGTTCTTC	CASSSRPSGGAGEQFF
12	TRBD2	TRBV2	TRBJ2-7	NA	TGTGCCAGCAGTTACCTGGGGACTAGCGAGTACTTC	CASSYLGTSEYF
12	TRBD1	TRBV29-1	TRBJ2-7	NA	TGCAGCGCTCAGGGGGAGAGGTACGAGCAGTACTTC	CSAQGERYEQYF
16	NA	TRBV4-1	TRBJ2-3	NA	TGCGCCAGCAGCCTAGTTATACAGACCCTCACAGATACGCAGTATTTT	CASSLVIQTLTDTQYF
15	NA	TRBV10-3	TRBJ1-3	NA	TGTGCCATCAGTGCTGGGGGCGCGGGTGGAAACACCATATATTTT	CAISAGGAGGNTIYF
13	NA	TRBV4-2	TRBJ2-7	once	TGTGCCAGCAGCCAAGTAATAGAAAACGAGCAGTACTTC	CASSQVIENEQYF
15	NA	TRBV4-1	TRBJ1-2	NA	TGCGCCAGCAACCAAGATCCCAACAGGGCCCTAAGCTACACCTTC	CASNQDPNRALSYTF
11	NA	TRBV2	TRBJ2-7	NA	TGTGCCAGCCGACAGATCTACGAGCAGTACTTC	CASRQIYEQYF
14	NA	TRBV7-9	TRBJ1-1	NA	TGTGCCAGCAGCTTAGATCTAGGGGACACTGAAGCTTTCTTT	CASSLDLGDTEAFF
16	NA	TRBV7-9	TRBJ2-3	NA	TGTGCCAGCAGCTTTCACTCGACCGGGGGCACAGATACGCAGTATTTT	CASSFHSTGGTDTQYF
12	NA	TRBV25-1	TRBJ1-4	NA	TGTGCCAGCAGTGAGGACTGGGAAAAACTGTTTTTT	CASSEDWEKLFF
16	TRBD2	TRBV7-3	TRBJ2-3	NA	TGTGCCAGCAGCCCCTGGACTAGCGGGGCCACAGATACGCAGTATTTT	CASSPWTSGATDTQYF
14	NA	TRBV10-2	TRBJ1-5	NA	TGCGCCAGCAGTGATGACGGGGAACAACAGCCCCAGCATTTT	CASSDDGEQQPQHF
17	TRBD2	TRBV18	TRBJ2-7	NA	TGTGCCAGCTCACCACTACCCGCCAGCGGGGGGGCGGAAGAGCAGTACTTC	CASSPLPASGGAEEQYF
13	NA	TRBV14	TRBJ1-6	NA	TGTGCCAGCAGCCCCAGTTCTAATTCACCCCTCCACTTT	CASSPSSNSPLHF
16	NA	TRBV27	TRBJ2-3	NA	TGTGCCAGCAGTACCCCCGGACAGTTCTTCACAGATACGCAGTATTTT	CASSTPGQFFTDTQYF
15	TRBD1	TRBV28	TRBJ1-4	once	TGTGCCAGCAGTCCATCAGACAGGGGGAATGAAAAACTGTTTTTT	CASSPSDRGNEKLFF
16	NA	TRBV6-6	TRBJ1-4	NA	TGTGCCAGCAGTTTGGACGGAGGGGGGGTAAATGCTAAACTGTTTTTT	CASSLDGGGVNAKLFF
14	NA	TRBV4-1	TRBJ1-1	NA	TGCGCCAGCAGCCACATGACAGGTCCCACTGAAGCTTTCTTT	CASSHMTGPTEAFF
15	NA	TRBV4-1	TRBJ2-7	NA	TGCGCCAGCAGCCAAAGATCAGACAGCTCCTACGAGCAGTACTTC	CASSQRSDSSYEQYF
18	NA	TRBV14	TRBJ1-6	NA	TGTGCCAGCAGCCCCATGCCGGGGAGTAGCTCCTATAATTCACCCCTCCACTTT	CASSPMPGSSSYNSPLHF
15	NA	TRBV27	TRBJ2-7	NA	TGTGCCAGCAGACATACAGGGACGGGGTCCTACGAGCAGTACTTC	CASRHTGTGSYEQYF
18	TRBD2	TRBV7-6	TRBJ2-3	NA	TGTGCCAGCAGCTTACGGGGGACGGGGGGAACCTACACAGATACGCAGTATTTT	CASSLRGTGGTYTDTQYF
16	TRBD1	TRBV19	TRBJ2-2	NA	TGTGCCAGTAGGAGCTGGGGACAGGGCGAGACCGGGGAGCTGTTTTTT	CASRSWGQGETGELFF
14	NA	TRBV7-2	TRBJ2-7	NA	TGTGCCAGCAGCTTAGTGTTCCCGGGCTACGAGCAGTACTTC	CASSLVFPGYEQYF
12	TRBD1	TRBV7-9	TRBJ1-1	NA	TGTGCCATACAGGGGTACGACACTGAAGCTTTCTTT	CAIQGYDTEAFF
16	NA	TRBV7-8	TRBJ2-5	NA	TGTGCCAGCAGCTTGCAGGGGCAGGGGACCCAAGAGACCCAGTACTTC	CASSLQGQGTQETQYF
15	NA	TRBV19	TRBJ2-2	once	TGTGCCAGTTCCACCTCACCGCTTCGGACCGGGGAGCTGTTTTTT	CASSTSPLRTGELFF
16	NA	TRBV6-4	TRBJ2-1	NA	TGTGCCAGCAGTGCTCATGGTAGCGGAGCCTACAATGAGCAGTTCTTC	CASSAHGSGAYNEQFF
12	NA	TRBV4-1	TRBJ1-1	NA	TGCGCCAGCAGCCAAAGCGCCACTGAAGCTTTCTTT	CASSQSATEAFF
13	NA	TRBV30	TRBJ1-1	NA	TGTGCCTGGAGTGTACTAGGAAGGACTGAAGCTTTCTTT	CAWSVLGRTEAFF
14	TRBD1	TRBV30	TRBJ1-6	NA	TGTGCCTGGGGGGACAGCTCCTATAATTCACCCCTCCACTTT	CAWGDSSYNSPLHF
11	NA	TRBV19	TRBJ1-1	NA	TGTGCCAGCCGCCTTCACAGTGAAGCTTTCTTT	CASRLHSEAFF
13	TRBD1	TRBV30	TRBJ1-2	NA	TGTGCCTGGAGTCCCGGGACAGATCAGGGCTACACCTTC	CAWSPGTDQGYTF
16	NA	TRBV27	TRBJ2-7	NA	TGTGCCAGCAGTCGATTCTCGAGACAGGACTCCTACGAGCAGTACTTC	CASSRFSRQDSYEQYF
12	TRBD2	TRBV28	TRBJ2-1	NA	TGTGCCAGCAGTTTAGCCGGGACTAGTGGGTTCTTC	CASSLAGTSGFF
13	NA	TRBV27	TRBJ1-2	NA	TGTGCCAGCAGCCTACAGGGCTTCTATGGCTACACCTTC	CASSLQGFYGYTF
17	NA	TRBV7-9	TRBJ2-7	NA	TGTGCCAGCAGCTCCCAGCCCGAGGACTTTGGAGGCTACGAGCAGTACTTC	CASSSQPEDFGGYEQYF
13	TRBD1	TRBV6-1	TRBJ1-1	NA	TGTGCCAGCAGTGACAGGGGGCCCGCTGAAGCTTTCTTT	CASSDRGPAEAFF
14	TRBD1	TRBV5-1	TRBJ2-7	NA	TGCGCCAGCAGCAAGGACAGGGTTGATTCCGAGCAGTACTTC	CASSKDRVDSEQYF
13	TRBD1	TRBV18	TRBJ2-5	NA	TGTGCCAGCTCACCGGGACAGGGTGAGACCCAGTACTTC	CASSPGQGETQYF
13	NA	TRBV6-5	TRBJ1-1	NA	TGTGCCAGCCTTCAGAATATGAACACTGAAGCTTTCTTT	CASLQNMNTEAFF
12	NA	TRBV28	TRBJ2-7	NA	TGTGCCAGCAGTTTGGGAGACTACGAGCAGTACTTC	CASSLGDYEQYF
13	TRBD2	TRBV5-1	TRBJ2-7	NA	TGCGCCAGCAGCCTAAGGGAGGGATGGGAGCAGTACTTC	CASSLREGWEQYF
15	TRBD1	TRBV28	TRBJ1-4	NA	TGTGCCAGTTCAAAAGATACAGGGGGCGGCGAAAAACTGTTTTTT	CASSKDTGGGEKLFF
16	NA	TRBV6-5	TRBJ1-1	NA	TGTGCCAGCAGTTACTCTCCCTCGACAGGGAACACTGAAGCTTTCTTT	CASSYSPSTGNTEAFF
15	NA	TRBV19	TRBJ1-1	NA	TGTGCCAGTAGTTGGACGGGGAGAGTGAACACTGAAGCTTTCTTT	CASSWTGRVNTEAFF
17	NA	TRBV12-2	TRBJ2-3	NA	TGTGCAAGTCGCTCCCGACTGGTAGCGGGGAGCACAGATACGCAGTATTTT	CASRSRLVAGSTDTQYF
15	TRBD2	TRBV29-1	TRBJ2-1	NA	TGCAGCGTTACCCCTAGCGGACCAATGGGCAATGAGCAGTTCTTC	CSVTPSGPMGNEQFF
15	NA	TRBV5-4	TRBJ2-1	NA	TGTGCCAGCAGCTTGACGACTAGGTGGGGCAATGAGCAGTTCTTC	CASSLTTRWGNEQFF
14	NA	TRBV19	TRBJ1-2	NA	TGTGCCAGTAGCGTGACGGGGGGTTACTATGGCTACACCTTC	CASSVTGGYYGYTF
16	TRBD1	TRBV5-4	TRBJ1-1	NA	TGTGCCAGCAGCCCTAAACAGGGGGCCCTGAACACTGAAGCTTTCTTT	CASSPKQGALNTEAFF
14	TRBD1	TRBV5-1	TRBJ2-7	once	TGCGCCAGCAGTCTCAGACAGGGGACCTACGAGCAGTACTTC	CASSLRQGTYEQYF
15	TRBD2	TRBV6-5	TRBJ2-4	NA	TGTGCCAGCAGTTATAGACCGAGCGGGAATAACATTCAGTACTTC	CASSYRPSGNNIQYF
13	NA	TRBV30	TRBJ1-6	NA	TGTGCCTGGAGTGCGGGACACGGTTCACCCCTCCACTTT	CAWSAGHGSPLHF
16	TRBD2	TRBV4-1	TRBJ2-3	NA	TGCGCCAGCAGCCAAGGCCGACGGGGGGGCCACGATACGCAGTATTTT	CASSQGRRGGHDTQYF
14	TRBD1	TRBV30	TRBJ2-7	NA	TGTGCCTGGACCCCGGACAGGGGACACTACGAGCAGTACTTC	CAWTPDRGHYEQYF